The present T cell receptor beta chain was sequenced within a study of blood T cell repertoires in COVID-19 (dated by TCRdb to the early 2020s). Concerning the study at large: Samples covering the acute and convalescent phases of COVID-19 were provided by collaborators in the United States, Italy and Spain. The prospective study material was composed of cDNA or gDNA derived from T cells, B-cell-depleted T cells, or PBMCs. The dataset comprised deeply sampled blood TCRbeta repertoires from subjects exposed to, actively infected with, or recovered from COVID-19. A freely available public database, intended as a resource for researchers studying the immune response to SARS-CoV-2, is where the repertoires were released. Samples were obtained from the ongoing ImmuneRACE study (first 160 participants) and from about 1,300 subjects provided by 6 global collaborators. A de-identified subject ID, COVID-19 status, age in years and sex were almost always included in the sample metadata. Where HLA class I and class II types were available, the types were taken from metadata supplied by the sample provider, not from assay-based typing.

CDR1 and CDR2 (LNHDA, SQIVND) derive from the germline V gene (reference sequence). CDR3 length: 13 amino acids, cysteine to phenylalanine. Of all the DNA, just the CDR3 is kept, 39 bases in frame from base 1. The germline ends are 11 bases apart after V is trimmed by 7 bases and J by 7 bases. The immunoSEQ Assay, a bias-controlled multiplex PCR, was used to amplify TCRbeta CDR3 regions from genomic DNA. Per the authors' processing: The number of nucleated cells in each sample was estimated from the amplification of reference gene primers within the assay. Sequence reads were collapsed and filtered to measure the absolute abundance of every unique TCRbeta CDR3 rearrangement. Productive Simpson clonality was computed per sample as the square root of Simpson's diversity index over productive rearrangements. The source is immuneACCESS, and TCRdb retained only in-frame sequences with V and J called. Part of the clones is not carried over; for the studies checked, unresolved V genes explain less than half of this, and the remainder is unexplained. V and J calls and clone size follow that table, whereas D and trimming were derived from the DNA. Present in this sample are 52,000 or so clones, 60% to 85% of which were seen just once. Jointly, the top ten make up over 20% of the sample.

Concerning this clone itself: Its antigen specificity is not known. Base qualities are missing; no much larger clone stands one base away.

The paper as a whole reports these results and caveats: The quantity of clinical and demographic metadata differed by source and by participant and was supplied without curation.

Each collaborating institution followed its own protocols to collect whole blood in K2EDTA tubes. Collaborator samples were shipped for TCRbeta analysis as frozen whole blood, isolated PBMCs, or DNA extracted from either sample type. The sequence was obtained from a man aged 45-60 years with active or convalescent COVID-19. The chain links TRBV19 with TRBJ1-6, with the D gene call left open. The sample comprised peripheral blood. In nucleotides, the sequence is TGTGCCAGTAAGGAAGAGGGAAATTCACCCCTCCACTTT. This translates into CASKEEGNSPLHF. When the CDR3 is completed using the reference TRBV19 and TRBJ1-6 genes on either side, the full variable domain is DGGITQSPKYLFRKEGQNVTLSCEQNLNHDAMYWYRQDPGQGLRLIYYSQIVNDFQKGDIAEGYSVSREKKESFPLTVTSAQKNPTAFYLCASKEEGNSPLHFGNGTRLTVT.